Shown below are 17 T cell receptor beta chains from a single sample sequenced in a study of T-cell reconstitution after alpha-beta-depleted transplantation in children. A library of TCRbeta sequences, prepared with unique molecular identifiers, was generated. Each CDR3 protein gets one entry after TCRdb re-called the PCR reads with MiXCR. The table shows about 490,000 distinct CDR3 sequences, with under 12% occurring only once. The starting material was PBMCs, obtained before TCRalphabeta/CD19-depleted stem cell transplant. These receptor sequences come from a child aged 2-15 years with inherited bone marrow failure, due to receive a stem cell transplant.

This clonotype was seen more than once but under ten times. This chain links TRBV5-1 with TRBJ2-4; TRBD2 matches at 15 bases. V lost 4 bases to trimming and J lost 8 bases; unmatched junction nucleotides: 4. This CDR3 comprises 15 residues. Germline loops: CDR1 SGHRS, CDR2 YFSETQ. As DNA, the CDR3 is TGCGCCAGCAGCAGGACTAGCGGGAGGGCCGACATTCAGTACTTC. This sequence encodes CASSRTSGRADIQYF.

There are many counts of this clonotype. This chain uses TRBV7-8 with TRBJ2-7, with TRBD2 identical over 7 bases. This CDR3 is built from 17 residues. V lost 2 bases to trimming and J lost 0 bases; unmatched junction nucleotides: 10. Germline V gene sequence: CDR1 SGHVS, CDR2 FQNEAQ. The CDR3, as DNA: TGTGCCAGCAGCTTAATCCCTAGCGGTTATAGCTCCTACGAGCAGTACTTC. Amino acids: CASSLIPSGYSSYEQYF.

There are many counts of this clonotype. This chain connects TRBV9 to TRBJ2-1; 9 bases align to TRBD2. CDR1 and CDR2 (germline): SGDLS, YYNGEE. Trimming took 0 bases from V and 3 from J; bases not matched to a gene: 4. This CDR3 contains 16 residues. CDR3 nucleotide sequence: TGTGCCAGCAGCGTAGCAGCGGGAGGTTTCTACAATGAGCAGTTCTTC. Translated: CASSVAAGGFYNEQFF.

This clonotype has at least ten counts. The CDR3 region is CASSWGRNNYGYTF. CDR3 nucleotides: TGTGCCAGCAGTTGGGGACGGAATAACTATGGCTACACCTTC. This chain links TRBV6-2 or TRBV6-3 with TRBJ1-2, with TRBD1 as a possible D gene (5 bases). The CDR3 sequence is 14 residues long. V lost 4 bases to trimming and J lost 1 base, with 10 bases between them. The germline gives CDR1 MNHEY, CDR2 SVGEGT.

This clonotype has just one count. This sequence joins TRBV12-3 or TRBV12-4 and TRBJ2-1, with TRBD2 identical over 7 bases. J was trimmed by 3 bases and V by 3 bases; bases with no gene match: 2. The CDR3 is 14 amino acids. CDR3 DNA sequence: TGTGCCAGCAGTTTCACTAGCGACTACAATGAGCAGTTCTTC. Its translation: CASSFTSDYNEQFF.

The chain recombines TRBV4-3 with TRBJ1-2, with D unresolved. The V gene's germline CDR1 is LGHNA and CDR2 YSLEER. CDR3 size: 16 residues. V was clipped by 0 bases and J by 2 bases, with 13 bases between them. CDR3 sequence reads: CASSQDFGPMNYGYTF. The CDR3 DNA sequence: TGCGCCAGCAGCCAAGATTTTGGTCCGATGAACTATGGCTACACCTTC.

At least ten counts were recorded for this clonotype. V and J are TRBV11-2 and TRBJ1-1, with D perhaps matching TRBD1 (5 bases). The germline CDR1 and CDR2 sequences are SGHAT and FQNNGV. The CDR3 contains 14 residues. Trimming stripped 1 base from V and 1 base from J, with 7 bases between. CDR3 amino acids: CASSLGDPNTEAFF. CDR3 sequence (DNA): TGTGCCAGCAGCTTAGGGGACCCGAACACTGAAGCTTTCTTT.

V usage is TRBV6-1 and J usage is TRBJ2-7, with TRBD1 matching 11 bases. With 6 bases clipped from V and 5 bases from J, the junction kept 12 bases outside the gene matches. The germline V gene has CDR1 MNHNS and CDR2 SASEGT. This CDR3 has 16 residues. Here the CDR3 reads CASSLSGQGAIHEQYF. The DNA for the CDR3 is TGTGCCAGCAGCCTTTCCGGACAGGGGGCGATCCACGAGCAGTACTTC.

The chain joins TRBV7-2 to TRBJ2-3; D unclear. The CDR3 runs to 12 residues. Trimming took 5 bases from V and 4 from J, leaving 7 bases between them. The germline V gene encodes CDR1 SGHTA and CDR2 FQGNSA. The CDR3 region has the DNA TGTGCCAGCAGCGGTTGGGCAGATACGCAGTATTTT. Its protein is CASSGWADTQYF.

The sample holds many counts of this clonotype. The DNA for the CDR3 is TGCAGCGTTGGGTCGCGGCGCGGGGCCAACGTCCTGACTTTC. Translating gives CSVGSRRGANVLTF. The chain recombines TRBV29-1 with TRBJ2-6; D uncertain. CDR3 length: 14 residues. Trimming cost V 4 bases and J 4 bases, with 11 bases left between them. From germline, CDR1 is SQVTM and CDR2 ANQGSEA.

At least ten counts were recorded for this clonotype. CDR3 in amino acids: CASSSNHEQYF. The CDR3 nucleotides are TGTGCCAGCAGCTCCAACCACGAGCAGTACTTC. The genes are TRBV5-6 and TRBJ2-7; D is undetermined. Trimming stripped 3 bases from V and 5 bases from J, with 6 bases between. The CDR3 length is 11 residues. Germline CDR1 and CDR2: SGHDT and YYEEEE.

A word on this clonotype: One base away lies a much larger clone, so this may be a sequencing read error. V usage is TRBV27 and J usage is TRBJ2-1, with D perhaps being TRBD1 or TRBD2 (5 bases each). With 6 bases removed from V and 10 bases from J, the gap between germline ends came to 25 bases. Per germline, CDR1 MNHEY and CDR2 SMNVEV (reference sequence). There are 16 residues in the CDR3. The CDR3: CASSFRDRTGINEQFF. For the CDR3, the DNA is TGTGCCAGCAGCTTTCGGGACCGGACCGGGATTAACGAGCAGTTCTTC.

This clonotype was seen at least ten times. CDR3 sequence reads: CASSLSTAPYEQYF. CDR3 nucleotide sequence: TGTGCCAGCAGTTTATCGACAGCCCCCTACGAGCAGTACTTC. The chain is built from TRBV27 and TRBJ2-7; TRBD1 might be the D (5 bases). The ends were cut back, 0 bases at V and 2 bases at J, with 8 bases in the middle. CDR1 is MNHEY and CDR2 is SMNVEV in the germline V gene (reference sequence). The CDR3 runs 14 residues.

This clonotype has more than one count but fewer than ten. This chain joins TRBV7-2 and TRBJ2-4; D remains unclear. This CDR3 is 14 amino acids long. Trimming pared 5 bases from V and 1 base from J, leaving 9 bases between. Germline V gene data show CDR1 as SGHTA and CDR2 as FQGNSA. The CDR3 reads CASSGLGAKNIQYF. The CDR3 DNA follows: TGTGCCAGCAGCGGTCTGGGGGCCAAAAACATTCAGTACTTC.

The genes are TRBV7-9 and TRBJ1-2, with a weak D call TRBD1 (6 bases). The CDR3 runs to 15 residues. The V gene's germline CDR1 is SEHNR and CDR2 FQNEAQ (reference sequence). The V end lost 5 bases, the J end lost 5 bases, and 18 bases lay between the germline ends. The CDR3 nucleotides are TGTGCCAGCAGCCGTTTCGCCGGGGGCGGATATGGCTACACCTTC. Its protein is CASSRFAGGGYGYTF.

This clonotype occurred many times. V is TRBV4-3 and J is TRBJ2-1, with D perhaps TRBD2 (6 bases). Germline loops: CDR1 LGHNA, CDR2 YSLEER. This CDR3 region has 13 residues. With 4 bases removed from V and 6 bases from J, the gap between germline ends came to 10 bases. The DNA of the CDR3 is TGCGCCAGCAGCCCGGGGAGGCTCAATGAGCAGTTCTTC. Residues: CASSPGRLNEQFF.

This clonotype was detected many times. CDR3 in DNA: TGCAGCGTGACAGGGTGGGACACTGAAGCTTTCTTT. Translated, it gives CSVTGWDTEAFF. This chain connects TRBV29-1 to TRBJ1-1; 7 bases map to TRBD1. The CDR3 has 12 amino acids. CDR1 SQVTM and CDR2 ANQGSEA come from the germline V gene. V was pared by 6 bases and J by 3 bases, with 4 bases of the junction left unmatched.